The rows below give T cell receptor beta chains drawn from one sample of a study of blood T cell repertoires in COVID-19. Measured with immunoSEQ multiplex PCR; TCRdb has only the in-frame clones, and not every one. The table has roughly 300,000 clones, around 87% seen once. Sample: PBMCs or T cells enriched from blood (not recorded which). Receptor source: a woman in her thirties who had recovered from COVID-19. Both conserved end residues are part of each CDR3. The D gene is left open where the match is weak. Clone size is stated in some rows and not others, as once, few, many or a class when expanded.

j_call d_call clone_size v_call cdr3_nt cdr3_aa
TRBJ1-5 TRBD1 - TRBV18 TGTGCCAGCTCACCGTCGGGACAGGGGGCAGGACAGCCCCAGCATTTT CASSPSGQGAGQPQHF
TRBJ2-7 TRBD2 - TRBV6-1 TGTGCCAGCAGTGTTTCCCTAGCGGGGGGGCAATACGAGCAGTACTTC CASSVSLAGGQYEQYF
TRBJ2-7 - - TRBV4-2 TGTGCCAGCAGCCCCCAGACAGGCACCTACGAGCAGTACTTC CASSPQTGTYEQYF
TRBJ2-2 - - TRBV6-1 TGTGCCAGCAGTGAACAGTTTCTCGCCGGGGAGCTGTTTTTT CASSEQFLAGELFF
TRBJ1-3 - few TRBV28 TGTGCCAGCAGCTGGGGCCCCCGGATCTCTGGAAACACCATATATTTT CASSWGPRISGNTIYF
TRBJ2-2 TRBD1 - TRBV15 TGTGCCACCAGCCCGACAGGGGATCGGACCGGGGAGCTGTTTTTT CATSPTGDRTGELFF
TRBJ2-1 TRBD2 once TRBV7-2 TGTGCCAGCAGCTCCTTAGGACTAGCGGGGAATAGCTCCTACAATGAGCAGTTCTTC CASSSLGLAGNSSYNEQFF
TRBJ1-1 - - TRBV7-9 TGTGCCAGCAGCTTCAGTGTTGCTGAAGCTTTCTTT CASSFSVAEAFF
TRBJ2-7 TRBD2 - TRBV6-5 TGTGCCAGCAGTTACACCCGAACTAGCGGGGGCTACGAGCAGTACTTC CASSYTRTSGGYEQYF
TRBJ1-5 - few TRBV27 TGTGCCAGCAGATTATCCGACAGTGTAGGGCCCCAGCATTTT CASRLSDSVGPQHF
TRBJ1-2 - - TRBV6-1 TGTGCCAGCAGTGAAGTCGGGAGTAACTATGGCTACACCTTC CASSEVGSNYGYTF
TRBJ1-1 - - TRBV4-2 TGTGCCAGCAGCCAAGCGTGGGGAGCGAACACTGAAGCTTTCTTT CASSQAWGANTEAFF
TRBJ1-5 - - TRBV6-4 TGTGCCAGCAGTGACTCTCCAGGATGCAATCAGCCCCAGCATTTT CASSDSPGCNQPQHF
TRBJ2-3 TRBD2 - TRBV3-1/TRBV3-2 TGTGCCAGCAGCCAGGCCCCGGGACTAGTGATTGGTACGCAGTATTTT CASSQAPGLVIGTQYF
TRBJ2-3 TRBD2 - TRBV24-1 TGTGCCACCAGTGACCGAGACGGGGGGGGGCCAGAGACAGATACGCAGTATTTT CATSDRDGGGPETDTQYF
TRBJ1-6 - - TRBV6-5 TGTGCCAGCAGTTACCGCCGGTTAGGAGGTTCACCCCTCCACTTT CASSYRRLGGSPLHF
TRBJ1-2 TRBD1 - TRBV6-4 TGTGCCAGCAGTGACTCGGGAGGGACAGGGGAAGGCTACACCTTC CASSDSGGTGEGYTF
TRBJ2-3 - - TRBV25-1 TGTGCCAGCAGACTGGCCGGAGGGACAGATACGCAGTATTTT CASRLAGGTDTQYF
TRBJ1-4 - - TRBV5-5 TGTGCCAGCAGCTTGAGTGTCGGGGTCGGGGATTCCTGGGAAAAACTGTTTTTT CASSLSVGVGDSWEKLFF
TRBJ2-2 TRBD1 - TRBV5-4 TGTGCCAGCAGTCGAGGCACAGGGGGCTACACCGGGGAGCTGTTTTTT CASSRGTGGYTGELFF
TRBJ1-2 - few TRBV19 TGTGCCAGTAGTAAACCCCAGGGGTATGGCTACACCTTC CASSKPQGYGYTF
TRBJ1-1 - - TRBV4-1 TGCGCCAGCAGCCTGGCAGGGATCGGTGGCACTGAAGCTTTCTTT CASSLAGIGGTEAFF
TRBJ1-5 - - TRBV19 TGTGCCAGTAGTACCCAGAGGAATCAGCCCCAGCATTTT CASSTQRNQPQHF
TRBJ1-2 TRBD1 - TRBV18 TGTGCCAGCTCACCGGCAGGGACAGTGGGTGGCTACACCTTC CASSPAGTVGGYTF
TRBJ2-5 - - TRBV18 TGTGCCAGCTTACCCTCCAGGCAGGGCTCTCAAGAGACCCAGTACTTC CASLPSRQGSQETQYF
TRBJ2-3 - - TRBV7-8 TGTGCCAGCAGCTTAGTTAGCGGTTCTAGCACAGATACGCAGTATTTT CASSLVSGSSTDTQYF
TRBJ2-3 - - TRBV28 TGTGCCAGCAGTTCCGTTAATACGCAGTATTTT CASSSVNTQYF
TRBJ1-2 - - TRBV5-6 TGTGCCAGCAGCGGCCATGGGTGGGGAGCTAACTATGGCTACACCTTC CASSGHGWGANYGYTF
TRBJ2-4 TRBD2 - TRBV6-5 TGTGCCAGCAGTTATATGGCGGGGGGGCGGAGGAACATTCAGTACTTC CASSYMAGGRRNIQYF
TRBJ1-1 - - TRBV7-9 TGTGCCAGCAGCTCCCCGGCGGGGCGGACTGAAGCTTTCTTT CASSSPAGRTEAFF
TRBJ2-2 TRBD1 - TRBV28 TGTGCCAGCAGTTTAGAAGGGACAGGGGACTACACCGGGGAGCTGTTTTTT CASSLEGTGDYTGELFF
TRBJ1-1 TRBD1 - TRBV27 TGTGCCAGCAGTTTCCGGGACAGGGGGAACACTGAAGCTTTCTTT CASSFRDRGNTEAFF
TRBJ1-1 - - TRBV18 TGTGCCAGCTCAGCGGACAGCTCTATGAACACTGAAGCTTTCTTT CASSADSSMNTEAFF
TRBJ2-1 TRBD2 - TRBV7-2 TGTGCCAGCCGGGAAACTAGCGGTACCTCACGGGATGAGCAGTTCTTC CASRETSGTSRDEQFF
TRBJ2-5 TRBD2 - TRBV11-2 TGTGCCAGCAGCTACCCGCGGGAGGCCTGGCAAGAGACCCAGTACTTC CASSYPREAWQETQYF
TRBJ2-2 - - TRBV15 TGTGCCACCAGCGCAAGGGACATCGGGGAGCTGTTTTTT CATSARDIGELFF
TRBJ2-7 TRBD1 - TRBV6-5 TGTGCCAGCAGCCCCGAGACAGGGGCCTACGAGCAGTACTTC CASSPETGAYEQYF
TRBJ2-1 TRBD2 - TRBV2 TGTGCCAGCAGTGCATGGGAGACTAGCGGGGGGATCGATGAGCAGTTCTTC CASSAWETSGGIDEQFF
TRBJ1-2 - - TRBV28 TGTGCCAGCGGTTCCTCGGACAGAGCTAACTATGGCTACACCTTC CASGSSDRANYGYTF